Listed below are T cell receptor beta chains from one sample, sequenced in a study of T cell responses to AZD1222 COVID-19 vaccine. The method was immunoSEQ multiplex PCR; TCRdb's version includes in-frame clones alone and lacks a portion of them. The profile covers more than 150,000 clones, with approximately 87% appearing a single time and less than 3% taken by the ten largest. The sequencing here drew on peripheral blood, taken on day 0 of MenACWY control vaccination. Source of these receptors: an adult in good health. CDR3s include the opening cysteine and the closing phenylalanine or tryptophan. Each record gives: J gene, D gene, V gene, clone size, CDR3 protein, CDR3 DNA. The D gene is left open where the match is weak. A row's size may be missing; if present it is once, few, many or a size class.

j_gene: TRBJ2-2; d_gene: NA; v_gene: TRBV30; abundance: NA; CDR3aa: CAWSVTGSRVGGELFF; CDR3nt: TGTGCCTGGAGTGTAACGGGAAGCCGTGTCGGCGGGGAGCTGTTTTTT
j_gene: TRBJ2-7; d_gene: NA; v_gene: TRBV6-5; abundance: NA; CDR3aa: CASNTGDWPYEQYF; CDR3nt: TGTGCCAGCAACACCGGGGACTGGCCCTACGAGCAGTACTTC
j_gene: TRBJ2-7; d_gene: NA; v_gene: TRBV4-1; abundance: NA; CDR3aa: CASSPSGHEQYF; CDR3nt: TGCGCCAGCAGCCCGTCCGGGCACGAGCAGTACTTC
j_gene: TRBJ1-1; d_gene: TRBD1; v_gene: TRBV5-6; abundance: NA; CDR3aa: CASSLVGTGLEAFF; CDR3nt: TGTGCCAGCAGCTTGGTGGGGACAGGGCTAGAAGCTTTCTTT
j_gene: TRBJ2-1; d_gene: NA; v_gene: TRBV4-2; abundance: NA; CDR3aa: CASSQTIDREQFF; CDR3nt: TGTGCCAGCAGCCAGACCATCGACAGGGAGCAGTTCTTC
j_gene: TRBJ1-6; d_gene: NA; v_gene: TRBV11-2; abundance: NA; CDR3aa: CASTKEKSPLHF; CDR3nt: TGTGCCAGCACCAAGGAGAAGTCACCCCTCCACTTT
j_gene: TRBJ2-3; d_gene: NA; v_gene: TRBV11-2; abundance: NA; CDR3aa: CASSLDLGNTQYF; CDR3nt: TGTGCCAGCAGCTTAGATCTGGGGAATACGCAGTATTTT
j_gene: TRBJ2-1; d_gene: TRBD2; v_gene: TRBV24-1; abundance: NA; CDR3aa: CATSDKVSSGRSSYNEQFF; CDR3nt: TGTGCCACCAGTGATAAGGTTTCTAGCGGGAGGAGCTCCTACAATGAGCAGTTCTTC
j_gene: TRBJ1-3; d_gene: NA; v_gene: TRBV19; abundance: NA; CDR3aa: CASSMSNPASGNTIYF; CDR3nt: TGTGCCAGTAGTATGAGCAATCCAGCTTCTGGAAACACCATATATTTT
j_gene: TRBJ1-5; d_gene: TRBD1; v_gene: TRBV4-2; abundance: NA; CDR3aa: CASSHLDREGQPQHF; CDR3nt: TGTGCCAGCAGCCATCTTGACAGGGAAGGTCAGCCCCAGCATTTT
j_gene: TRBJ1-2; d_gene: NA; v_gene: TRBV5-6; abundance: NA; CDR3aa: CASSPVSVYGYTF; CDR3nt: TGTGCCAGCAGCCCGGTGTCCGTCTATGGCTACACCTTC
j_gene: TRBJ2-3; d_gene: NA; v_gene: TRBV28; abundance: once; CDR3aa: CASSPPGLPPDTQYF; CDR3nt: TGTGCCAGCAGTCCACCGGGACTCCCCCCAGATACGCAGTATTTT
j_gene: TRBJ2-7; d_gene: NA; v_gene: TRBV9; abundance: NA; CDR3aa: CASSLGSTAFGYEQYF; CDR3nt: TGTGCCAGCAGCCTTGGATCGACAGCGTTCGGCTACGAGCAGTACTTC
j_gene: TRBJ1-1; d_gene: NA; v_gene: TRBV11-2; abundance: NA; CDR3aa: CASSSIRGGLGNTEAFF; CDR3nt: TGTGCCAGCAGCTCTATTCGAGGGGGACTGGGGAACACTGAAGCTTTCTTT
j_gene: TRBJ1-1; d_gene: NA; v_gene: TRBV3-1/TRBV3-2; abundance: NA; CDR3aa: CASSGGGNTEAFF; CDR3nt: TGTGCCAGCAGCGGGGGAGGGAACACTGAAGCTTTCTTT
j_gene: TRBJ2-7; d_gene: NA; v_gene: TRBV19; abundance: NA; CDR3aa: CASRPQDLHEQYF; CDR3nt: TGTGCCAGTAGACCTCAGGATCTCCACGAGCAGTACTTC
j_gene: TRBJ2-1; d_gene: TRBD2; v_gene: TRBV29-1; abundance: few; CDR3aa: CSVGLRLAGRNEQFF; CDR3nt: TGCAGCGTTGGACTAAGACTAGCGGGGAGGAATGAGCAGTTCTTC
j_gene: TRBJ2-4; d_gene: TRBD2; v_gene: TRBV29-1; abundance: NA; CDR3aa: CSVTSSGSGGIQYF; CDR3nt: TGCAGCGTAACCTCTAGCGGGAGTGGCGGCATTCAGTACTTC
j_gene: TRBJ1-3; d_gene: NA; v_gene: TRBV30; abundance: NA; CDR3aa: CAWTKGGSGNTIYF; CDR3nt: TGTGCCTGGACTAAAGGCGGCTCTGGAAACACCATATATTTT
j_gene: TRBJ1-1; d_gene: NA; v_gene: TRBV10-3; abundance: NA; CDR3aa: CAISERREAFF; CDR3nt: TGTGCCATCAGTGAACGGCGGGAAGCTTTCTTT
j_gene: TRBJ2-5; d_gene: NA; v_gene: TRBV9; abundance: NA; CDR3aa: CASSVAPGREETQYF; CDR3nt: TGTGCCAGCAGCGTAGCTCCTGGCCGGGAAGAGACCCAGTACTTC
j_gene: TRBJ2-3; d_gene: TRBD2; v_gene: TRBV20-1; abundance: NA; CDR3aa: CSASYLAGHTDTQYF; CDR3nt: TGCAGTGCTAGTTATCTAGCGGGTCACACAGATACGCAGTATTTT
j_gene: TRBJ2-1; d_gene: TRBD2; v_gene: TRBV28; abundance: NA; CDR3aa: CASSFTSGPVNPFF; CDR3nt: TGTGCCAGCAGTTTCACTAGCGGTCCCGTGAATCCGTTCTTC
j_gene: TRBJ2-7; d_gene: TRBD1; v_gene: TRBV18; abundance: NA; CDR3aa: CASSPLGTGDEQYF; CDR3nt: TGTGCCAGCTCACCACTCGGGACAGGGGACGAGCAGTACTTC
j_gene: TRBJ2-1; d_gene: TRBD2; v_gene: TRBV6-5; abundance: NA; CDR3aa: CASSQRGGYNEQFF; CDR3nt: TGTGCCAGCAGTCAGCGGGGGGGCTACAATGAGCAGTTCTTC